The 21 T cell receptor beta chains below come from one sample, sequenced in a study of blood T cell repertoires in COVID-19. The protocol was immunoSEQ multiplex PCR, while the TCRdb copy is restricted to in-frame clones and leaves out a portion. Of 120,000 to 150,000 clones in the sample, approximately 88% are singletons; the top ten hold 4.5% to 5.5%. The specimen sequenced was PBMCs or T cells enriched from blood (not recorded which). The source is a middle-aged man with acute COVID-19.

The rearrangement joins TRBV19 to TRBJ1-2; 7 nucleotides match TRBD1. After removal of 9 bases from V and 4 bases from J, the junction contained 8 bases not matched to a gene. The CDR3 has 13 residues. Germline V CDR1 and CDR2: LNHDA, SQIVND (reference sequence). In DNA, the CDR3 is TGTGCCAGCCGGGACAGTGGGGGCTATGGCTACACCTTC. Encoded protein: CASRDSGGYGYTF. Drawing the rest from reference TRBV19 and TRBJ1-2, the complete variable domain is DGGITQSPKYLFRKEGQNVTLSCEQNLNHDAMYWYRQDPGQGLRLIYYSQIVNDFQKGDIAEGYSVSREKKESFPLTVTSAQKNPTAFYLCASRDSGGYGYTFGSGTRLTVV.

CDR3 in amino acids: CAWSVMQGYETQYF. The CDR3 DNA reads as TGTGCCTGGAGTGTAATGCAGGGATACGAGACCCAGTACTTC. The genes are TRBV30 and TRBJ2-5, with D tentatively TRBD1 (5 bases). The CDR3 runs 14 residues. With 0 bases removed from V and 5 bases from J, the gap between germline ends came to 13 bases. The germline CDR1 and CDR2 sequences are GTSNPN and SVGIG (reference sequence). Variable domain in full (rest from reference TRBV30 and TRBJ2-5): SQTIHQWPATLVQPVGSPLSLECTVEGTSNPNLYWYRQAAGRGLQLLFYSVGIGQISSEVPQNLSASRPQDRQFILSSKKLLLSDSGFYLCAWSVMQGYETQYFGPGTRLLVL.

The chain is built from TRBV5-6 and TRBJ1-5; D perhaps matches TRBD1 (5 bases). Between the trimmed V and J ends, which lost 3 bases and 3 bases, there was a span of 16 bases. Germline V gene lookup returns CDR1 SGHDT and CDR2 YYEEEE. The CDR3 covers 16 residues. CDR3: CASSSGGSRINQPQHF. The CDR3 DNA reads as TGTGCCAGCAGCTCGGGGGGGAGTAGGATCAATCAGCCCCAGCATTTT.

This chain joins TRBV15 and TRBJ1-4; D uncertain. V gave up 0 bases and J gave up 5 bases, with 13 bases separating them. Looked up from germline, CDR1 is LNHNV and CDR2 is YYDKDF (reference sequence). This CDR3 contains 16 residues. The DNA for the CDR3 is TGTGCCACCAGCAGAGATGGCACGGCGAGGAATGAAAAACTGTTTTTT. It encodes CATSRDGTARNEKLFF.

CDR3 in amino acids: CATTTGANVLTF. CDR3 nucleotides: TGTGCCACCACTACTGGGGCCAACGTCCTGACTTTC. This chain uses TRBV28 with TRBJ2-6; no clear D gene. CDR1 MDHEN and CDR2 SYDVKM come from the germline V gene. The CDR3 is 12 amino acids. Trimming removed 10 bases from V and 2 bases from J, with 6 bases in between.

This rearrangement joins TRBV10-3 to TRBJ2-1; 9 bases map to TRBD1. The ends lost 3 bases at V and 6 bases at J; junction bases unmatched: 9. This CDR3 region has 16 residues. The germline V gene encodes CDR1 ENHRY and CDR2 SYGVKD. The DNA of the CDR3 is TGTGCCATCAGTGAACAGGAACAGGGGGCGGCCAATGAGCAGTTCTTC. It encodes CAISEQEQGAANEQFF.

The chain employs TRBV7-2 and TRBJ2-5; weak D call: TRBD2 (7 bases). This CDR3 has 14 amino acids. V lost 3 bases and J lost 5, with 13 bases in between. Germline loops: CDR1 SGHTA, CDR2 FQGNSA. CDR3 protein: CASSFTGGSETQYF. CDR3 in DNA: TGTGCCAGCAGCTTTACGGGGGGCAGCGAGACCCAGTACTTC.

Only one count was recorded for this clone. The chain employs TRBV2 and TRBJ1-2, with a weak D call TRBD1 (6 bases). V lost 10 bases and J 4 bases, leaving 16 bases between the germline ends. Germline V gives CDR1 SNHLY, CDR2 FYNNEI. The CDR3 is 13 amino acids. The CDR3 spells CATRAGAFYGYTF. As DNA, the CDR3 is TGTGCCACCAGAGCGGGGGCTTTCTATGGCTACACCTTC.

The V gene is TRBV28, the J gene TRBJ1-5; 8 nucleotides line up with TRBD1. V lost 4 bases to trimming and J lost 2 bases; unmatched junction nucleotides: 16. The CDR3 loop spans 19 amino acids. Germline CDR1 reads MDHEN; CDR2 reads SYDVKM. The CDR3 sequence is CASSSPQGGRSMGNQPQHF. CDR3 nucleotide sequence: TGTGCCAGCAGTTCGCCACAGGGGGGACGTAGCATGGGCAATCAGCCCCAGCATTTT.

The chain joins TRBV9 to TRBJ1-2; perhaps TRBD1 as D (5 bases). CDR3 length: 15 amino acids. Germline V gene data show CDR1 as SGDLS and CDR2 as YYNGEE. Deletions cut 0 bases from V and 4 bases from J, with 13 bases between. As DNA, the CDR3 is TGTGCCAGCAGCGTAGATAGCAGGGCCGCCTATGGCTACACCTTC. This codes for CASSVDSRAAYGYTF.

The V call is TRBV11-3, the J call TRBJ2-1; 10 bases are a match to TRBD1. Germline CDR1 and CDR2: SGHNT and YENEEA. After removal of 3 bases from V and 6 bases from J, the junction contained 5 bases not matched to a gene. This CDR3 is 15 amino acids long. CDR3 in DNA: TGTGCCAGCAGCTTTGGGACAGGGGAAACCAATGAGCAGTTCTTC. Its protein product is CASSFGTGETNEQFF.

V is TRBV5-1 and J is TRBJ1-1; 7 bases match TRBD1. Unmatched junction bases numbered 7, after V lost 4 bases and J lost 4 bases. CDR1 and CDR2 (germline): SGHRS, YFSETQ. This CDR3 has 14 amino acids. The CDR3 here is CASSAGTAITEAFF. DNA of the CDR3: TGCGCCAGCAGCGCCGGGACAGCGATCACTGAAGCTTTCTTT.

The chain employs TRBV10-3 and TRBJ2-3, with D maybe TRBD2 (6 bases). The germline V and J ends were trimmed by 7 bases and 2 bases, with 13 bases remaining between them. This CDR3 has 14 amino acids. Germline-derived CDR1 and CDR2 are ENHRY and SYGVKD. As DNA, the CDR3 is TGTGCCATCATGGGGGGAGGTTCCACAGATACGCAGTATTTT. This encodes CAIMGGGSTDTQYF.

This chain links TRBV16 with TRBJ2-5, with D hard to call. This CDR3 has 12 residues. Deletions cut 3 bases from V and 5 bases from J, with 7 bases between. The germline CDR1 and CDR2 sequences are KGHSY and FQNENV. The CDR3 sequence is CASSQRSETQYF. The CDR3 DNA follows: TGTGCCAGCAGCCAGAGATCGGAGACCCAGTACTTC.

The V gene is TRBV5-4, the J gene TRBJ2-3; the match to TRBD2 covers 9 bases. The CDR3 has 14 residues. The V and J ends lost 0 bases and 6 bases, in that order; junction bases with no gene match: 2. Germline assignment: CDR1 SGHNT and CDR2 YYREEE (reference sequence). The CDR3 DNA sequence: TGTGCCAGCAGCTTGGGCGGGGGGGCCGATACGCAGTATTTT. Protein product: CASSLGGGADTQYF.

This chain links TRBV6-5 with TRBJ2-2; 12 bases fit TRBD2. The CDR3 has 15 residues. CDR1 is MNHEY and CDR2 is SVGAGI in the germline V gene. Unmatched junction bases numbered 7, after V lost 6 bases and J lost 8 bases. CDR3 residues: CASRRTSGVLGELFF. The DNA for the CDR3 is TGTGCCAGCAGGCGGACTAGCGGGGTTCTTGGGGAGCTGTTTTTT.

The chain couples TRBV5-4 to TRBJ2-2, with 10 bases matching TRBD2. Germline CDR1 and CDR2: SGHNT and YYREEE (reference sequence). Trimming cost V 1 base and J 1 base; bases outside gene matches: 1. The CDR3 length is 16 residues. The CDR3 nucleotides read TGTGCCAGCAGCTTGAGGACTAGCGGGAACACCGGGGAGCTGTTTTTT. Translation: CASSLRTSGNTGELFF.

J is TRBJ1-2 and V is TRBV18, with D unclear. CDR1 and CDR2 from the germline V gene are KGHSH and LQKENI. Trimming took off 0 bases at V and 4 bases at J, with 12 bases between the two ends. The CDR3 loop spans 15 amino acids. The CDR3 nucleotides read TGTGCCAGCTCACCACCCGCCGAGACAATCTATGGCTACACCTTC. Its protein product is CASSPPAETIYGYTF.

This clone was recorded only once. CDR3 DNA sequence: TGTGCCAGTAGTAATGTCCTAGCGGGAGTTGCGAACTACGAGCAGTACTTC. Protein: CASSNVLAGVANYEQYF. The chain is built from TRBV19 and TRBJ2-7, with 10 bases identical to TRBD2. V gave up 4 bases and J gave up 3 bases; unmatched junction bases: 12. Germline CDR1 and CDR2: LNHDA and SQIVND (reference sequence). The length of the CDR3 is 17 residues.

This chain connects TRBV28 to TRBJ1-1, with no clear D. The germline gives CDR1 MDHEN, CDR2 SYDVKM. There are 12 residues in the CDR3. Trimming shortened V by 6 bases and J by 5 bases, and 10 bases separated the two germline ends. The CDR3 DNA reads as TGTGCCAGCAGGTTACGGGAGACTGAAGCTTTCTTT. It is translated as CASRLRETEAFF.

This chain uses TRBV3-1 (or the pseudogene TRBV3-2) with TRBJ1-1; D call uncertain. V lost 0 bases and J 1 base, leaving 6 bases between the germline ends. The CDR3 sequence is 14 residues long. Germline V gives CDR1 LGHDT, CDR2 YNNKEL (reference sequence). The CDR3 nucleotides are TGTGCCAGCAGCCAAGAGGCAGGGAACACTGAAGCTTTCTTT. Translating it yields CASSQEAGNTEAFF.